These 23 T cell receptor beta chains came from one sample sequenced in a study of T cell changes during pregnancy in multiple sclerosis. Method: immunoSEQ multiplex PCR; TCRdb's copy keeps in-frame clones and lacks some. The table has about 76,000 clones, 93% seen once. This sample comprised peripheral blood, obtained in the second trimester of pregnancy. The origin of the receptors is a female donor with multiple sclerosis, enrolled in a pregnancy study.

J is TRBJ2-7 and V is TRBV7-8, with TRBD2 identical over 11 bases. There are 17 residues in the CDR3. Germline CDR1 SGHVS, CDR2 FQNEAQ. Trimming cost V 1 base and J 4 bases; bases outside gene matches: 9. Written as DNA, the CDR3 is TGTGCCAGCAGCTTAGAGATTAGCGGGGGGGCCTCGTACGAGCAGTACTTC. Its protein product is CASSLEISGGASYEQYF.

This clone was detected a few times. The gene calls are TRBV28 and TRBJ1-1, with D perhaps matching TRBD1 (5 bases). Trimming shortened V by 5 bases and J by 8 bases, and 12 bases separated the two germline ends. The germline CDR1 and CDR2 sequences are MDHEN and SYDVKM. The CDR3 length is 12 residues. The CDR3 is CASSLRGTEAFF. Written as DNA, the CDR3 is TGTGCCAGCAGTCTACGGGGGACCGAAGCTTTCTTT.

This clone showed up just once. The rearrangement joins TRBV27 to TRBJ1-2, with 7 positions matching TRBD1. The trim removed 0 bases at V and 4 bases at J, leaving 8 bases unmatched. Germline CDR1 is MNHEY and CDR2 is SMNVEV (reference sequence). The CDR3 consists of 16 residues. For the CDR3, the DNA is TGTGCCAGCAGTTTATCCGGAGGGGGCGAGTCCTATGGCTACACCTTC. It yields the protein CASSLSGGGESYGYTF.

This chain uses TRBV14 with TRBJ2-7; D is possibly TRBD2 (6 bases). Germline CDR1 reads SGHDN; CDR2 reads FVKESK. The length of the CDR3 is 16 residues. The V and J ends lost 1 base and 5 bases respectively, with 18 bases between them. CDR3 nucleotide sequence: TGTGCCAGCAGCCAAGGCCCGGGAGCCTCAAGAGACGAGCAGTACTTC. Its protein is CASSQGPGASRDEQYF.

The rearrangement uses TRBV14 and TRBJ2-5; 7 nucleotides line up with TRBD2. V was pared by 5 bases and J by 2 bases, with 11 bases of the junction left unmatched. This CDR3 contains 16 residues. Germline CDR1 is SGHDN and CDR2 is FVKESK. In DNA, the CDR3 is TGTGCCAGCAGCTCGAAACTAGCGACCGTTCAAGAGACCCAGTACTTC. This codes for CASSSKLATVQETQYF.

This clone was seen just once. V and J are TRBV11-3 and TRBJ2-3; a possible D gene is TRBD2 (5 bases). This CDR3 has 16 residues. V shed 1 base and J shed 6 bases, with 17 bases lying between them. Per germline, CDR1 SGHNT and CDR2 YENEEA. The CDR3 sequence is CASSLGRTLTQDTQYF. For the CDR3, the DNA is TGTGCCAGCAGCTTAGGACGGACTCTTACCCAGGATACGCAGTATTTT.

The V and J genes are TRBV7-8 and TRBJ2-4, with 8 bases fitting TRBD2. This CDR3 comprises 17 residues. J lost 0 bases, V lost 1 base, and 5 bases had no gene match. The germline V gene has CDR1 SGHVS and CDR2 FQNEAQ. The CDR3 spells CASSLVTGGVAKNIQYF. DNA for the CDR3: TGTGCCAGCAGCTTAGTGACCGGGGGGGTAGCCAAAAACATTCAGTACTTC. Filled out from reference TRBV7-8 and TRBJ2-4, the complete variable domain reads GAGVSQSPRYKVAKRGQDVALRCDPISGHVSLFWYQQALGQGPEFLTYFQNEAQLDKSGLPSDRFFAERPEGSVSTLKIQRTQQEDSAVYLCASSLVTGGVAKNIQYFGAGTRLSVL.

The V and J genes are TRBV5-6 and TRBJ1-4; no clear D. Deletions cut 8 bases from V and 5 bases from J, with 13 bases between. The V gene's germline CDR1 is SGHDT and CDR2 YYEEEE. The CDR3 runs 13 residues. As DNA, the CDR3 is TGTGCCAGTTCAACCGGACTCAATGAAAAACTGTTTTTT. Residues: CASSTGLNEKLFF.

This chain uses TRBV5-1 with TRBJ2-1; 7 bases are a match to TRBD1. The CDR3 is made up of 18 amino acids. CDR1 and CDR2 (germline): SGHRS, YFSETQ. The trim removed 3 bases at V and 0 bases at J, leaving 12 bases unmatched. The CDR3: CASSWRSTTGASYNEQFF. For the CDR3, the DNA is TGCGCCAGCAGCTGGCGATCGACCACAGGGGCCTCCTACAATGAGCAGTTCTTC.

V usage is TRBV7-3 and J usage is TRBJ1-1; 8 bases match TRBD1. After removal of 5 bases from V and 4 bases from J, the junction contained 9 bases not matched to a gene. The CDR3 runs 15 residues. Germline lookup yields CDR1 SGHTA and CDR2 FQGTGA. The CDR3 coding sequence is TGTGCCAGCAGCATACCTACAGGGGGAGGCACTGAAGCTTTCTTT. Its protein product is CASSIPTGGGTEAFF.

CDR3 in amino acids: CAWKTRQGWNSPLHF. CDR3 nucleotide sequence: TGTGCCTGGAAAACCAGACAGGGCTGGAATTCACCCCTCCACTTT. This sequence joins TRBV30 and TRBJ1-6; 7 positions agree with TRBD1. Germline V gives CDR1 GTSNPN, CDR2 SVGIG (reference sequence). The ends lost 4 bases at V and 7 bases at J; junction bases unmatched: 10. The CDR3 has 15 residues. Full variable domain (remainder filled in from reference TRBV30 and TRBJ1-6): SQTIHQWPATLVQPVGSPLSLECTVEGTSNPNLYWYRQAAGRGLQLLFYSVGIGQISSEVPQNLSASRPQDRQFILSSKKLLLSDSGFYLCAWKTRQGWNSPLHFGNGTRLTVT.

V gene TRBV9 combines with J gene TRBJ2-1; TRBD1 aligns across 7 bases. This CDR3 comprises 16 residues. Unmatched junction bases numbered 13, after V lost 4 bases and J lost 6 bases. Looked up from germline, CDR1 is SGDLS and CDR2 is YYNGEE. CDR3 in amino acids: CASSSRQGKNFNEQFF. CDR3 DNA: TGTGCCAGCAGCTCGAGACAGGGTAAAAACTTCAATGAGCAGTTCTTC.

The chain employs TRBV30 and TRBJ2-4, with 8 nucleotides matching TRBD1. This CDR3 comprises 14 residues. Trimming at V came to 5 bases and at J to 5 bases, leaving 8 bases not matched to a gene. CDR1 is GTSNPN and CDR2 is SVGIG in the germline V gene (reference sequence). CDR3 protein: CAWRYRGAQNIQYF. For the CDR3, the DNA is TGTGCCTGGCGGTACAGGGGGGCGCAAAACATTCAGTACTTC.

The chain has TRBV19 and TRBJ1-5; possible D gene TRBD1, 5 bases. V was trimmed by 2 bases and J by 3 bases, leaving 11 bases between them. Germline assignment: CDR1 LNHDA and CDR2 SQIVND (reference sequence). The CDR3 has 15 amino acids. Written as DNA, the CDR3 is TGTGCCAGTAGTATACGCCAGGGTGACAATCAGCCCCAGCATTTT. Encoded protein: CASSIRQGDNQPQHF.

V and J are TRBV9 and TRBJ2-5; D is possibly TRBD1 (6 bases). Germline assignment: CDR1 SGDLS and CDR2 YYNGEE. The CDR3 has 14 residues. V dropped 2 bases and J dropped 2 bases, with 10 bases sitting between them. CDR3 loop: CASSVNREQETQYF. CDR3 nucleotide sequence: TGTGCCAGCAGCGTGAACAGGGAACAAGAGACCCAGTACTTC. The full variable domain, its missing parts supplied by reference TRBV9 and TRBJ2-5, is DSGVTQTPKHLITATGQRVTLRCSPRSGDLSVYWYQQSLDQGLQFLIQYYNGEERAKGNILERFSAQQFPDLHSELNLSSLELGDSALYFCASSVNREQETQYFGPGTRLLVL.

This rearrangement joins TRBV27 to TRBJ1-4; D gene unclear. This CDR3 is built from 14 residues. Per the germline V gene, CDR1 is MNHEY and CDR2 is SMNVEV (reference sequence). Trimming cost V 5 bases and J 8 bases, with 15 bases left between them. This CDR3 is CASSPLGDGEKLFF. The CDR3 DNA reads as TGTGCCAGCAGTCCGCTAGGAGACGGGGAAAAACTGTTTTTT.

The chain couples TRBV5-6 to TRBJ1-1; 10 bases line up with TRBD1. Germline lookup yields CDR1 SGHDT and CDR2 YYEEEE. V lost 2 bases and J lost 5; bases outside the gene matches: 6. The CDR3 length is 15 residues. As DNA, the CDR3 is TGTGCCAGCAGCTTTGGGGGGGACAGGGGTACTGAAGCTTTCTTT. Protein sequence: CASSFGGDRGTEAFF.

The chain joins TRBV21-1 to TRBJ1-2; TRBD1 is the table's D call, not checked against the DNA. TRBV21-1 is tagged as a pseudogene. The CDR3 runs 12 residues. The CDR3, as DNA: TGTGCCAGCGTGACAGCGAACTATGGCTACACCTTC. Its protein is CASVTANYGYTF.

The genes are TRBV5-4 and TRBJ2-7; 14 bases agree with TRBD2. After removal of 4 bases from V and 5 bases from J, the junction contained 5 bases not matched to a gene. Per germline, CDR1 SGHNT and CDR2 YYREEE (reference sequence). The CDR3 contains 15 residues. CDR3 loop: CASSQRTSGRNEQYF. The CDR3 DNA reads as TGTGCCAGCAGCCAACGGACTAGCGGGAGGAACGAGCAGTACTTC.

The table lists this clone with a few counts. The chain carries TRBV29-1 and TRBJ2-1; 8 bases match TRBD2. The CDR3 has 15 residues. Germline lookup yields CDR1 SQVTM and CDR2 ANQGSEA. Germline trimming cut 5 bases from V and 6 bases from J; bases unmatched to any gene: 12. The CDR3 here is CSVLTLGTSGNEQFF. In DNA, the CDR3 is TGCAGCGTTCTTACCCTCGGAACTAGCGGCAATGAGCAGTTCTTC.

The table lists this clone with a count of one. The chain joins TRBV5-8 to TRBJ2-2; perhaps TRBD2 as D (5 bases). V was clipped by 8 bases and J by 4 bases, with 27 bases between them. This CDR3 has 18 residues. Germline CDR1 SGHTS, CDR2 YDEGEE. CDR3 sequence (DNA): TGTGCCAGGTTCGTTCGGAGGTCCTTGGGTGGAGGCACCGGGGAGCTGTTTTTT. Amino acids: CARFVRRSLGGGTGELFF. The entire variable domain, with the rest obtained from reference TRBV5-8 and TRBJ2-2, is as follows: EAGVTQSPTHLIKTRGQQATLRCSPISGHTSVYWYQQALGLGLQFLLWYDEGEERNRGNFPPRFSGRQFPNYSSELNVNALELEDSALYLCARFVRRSLGGGTGELFFGEGSRLTVL.

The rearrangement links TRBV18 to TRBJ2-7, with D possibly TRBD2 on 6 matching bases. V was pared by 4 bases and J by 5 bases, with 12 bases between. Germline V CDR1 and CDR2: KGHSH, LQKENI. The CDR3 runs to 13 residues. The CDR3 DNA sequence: TGTGCCAGCTCACTAGGAGGAGGGAACGAGCAGTACTTC. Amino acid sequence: CASSLGGGNEQYF.

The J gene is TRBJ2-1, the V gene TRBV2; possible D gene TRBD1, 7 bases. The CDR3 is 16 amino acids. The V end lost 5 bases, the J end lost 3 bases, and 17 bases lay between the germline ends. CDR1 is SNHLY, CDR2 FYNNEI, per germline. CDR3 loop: CASSIPEGAYYNEQFF. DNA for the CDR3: TGTGCCAGCAGTATTCCGGAGGGGGCTTACTACAATGAGCAGTTCTTC.